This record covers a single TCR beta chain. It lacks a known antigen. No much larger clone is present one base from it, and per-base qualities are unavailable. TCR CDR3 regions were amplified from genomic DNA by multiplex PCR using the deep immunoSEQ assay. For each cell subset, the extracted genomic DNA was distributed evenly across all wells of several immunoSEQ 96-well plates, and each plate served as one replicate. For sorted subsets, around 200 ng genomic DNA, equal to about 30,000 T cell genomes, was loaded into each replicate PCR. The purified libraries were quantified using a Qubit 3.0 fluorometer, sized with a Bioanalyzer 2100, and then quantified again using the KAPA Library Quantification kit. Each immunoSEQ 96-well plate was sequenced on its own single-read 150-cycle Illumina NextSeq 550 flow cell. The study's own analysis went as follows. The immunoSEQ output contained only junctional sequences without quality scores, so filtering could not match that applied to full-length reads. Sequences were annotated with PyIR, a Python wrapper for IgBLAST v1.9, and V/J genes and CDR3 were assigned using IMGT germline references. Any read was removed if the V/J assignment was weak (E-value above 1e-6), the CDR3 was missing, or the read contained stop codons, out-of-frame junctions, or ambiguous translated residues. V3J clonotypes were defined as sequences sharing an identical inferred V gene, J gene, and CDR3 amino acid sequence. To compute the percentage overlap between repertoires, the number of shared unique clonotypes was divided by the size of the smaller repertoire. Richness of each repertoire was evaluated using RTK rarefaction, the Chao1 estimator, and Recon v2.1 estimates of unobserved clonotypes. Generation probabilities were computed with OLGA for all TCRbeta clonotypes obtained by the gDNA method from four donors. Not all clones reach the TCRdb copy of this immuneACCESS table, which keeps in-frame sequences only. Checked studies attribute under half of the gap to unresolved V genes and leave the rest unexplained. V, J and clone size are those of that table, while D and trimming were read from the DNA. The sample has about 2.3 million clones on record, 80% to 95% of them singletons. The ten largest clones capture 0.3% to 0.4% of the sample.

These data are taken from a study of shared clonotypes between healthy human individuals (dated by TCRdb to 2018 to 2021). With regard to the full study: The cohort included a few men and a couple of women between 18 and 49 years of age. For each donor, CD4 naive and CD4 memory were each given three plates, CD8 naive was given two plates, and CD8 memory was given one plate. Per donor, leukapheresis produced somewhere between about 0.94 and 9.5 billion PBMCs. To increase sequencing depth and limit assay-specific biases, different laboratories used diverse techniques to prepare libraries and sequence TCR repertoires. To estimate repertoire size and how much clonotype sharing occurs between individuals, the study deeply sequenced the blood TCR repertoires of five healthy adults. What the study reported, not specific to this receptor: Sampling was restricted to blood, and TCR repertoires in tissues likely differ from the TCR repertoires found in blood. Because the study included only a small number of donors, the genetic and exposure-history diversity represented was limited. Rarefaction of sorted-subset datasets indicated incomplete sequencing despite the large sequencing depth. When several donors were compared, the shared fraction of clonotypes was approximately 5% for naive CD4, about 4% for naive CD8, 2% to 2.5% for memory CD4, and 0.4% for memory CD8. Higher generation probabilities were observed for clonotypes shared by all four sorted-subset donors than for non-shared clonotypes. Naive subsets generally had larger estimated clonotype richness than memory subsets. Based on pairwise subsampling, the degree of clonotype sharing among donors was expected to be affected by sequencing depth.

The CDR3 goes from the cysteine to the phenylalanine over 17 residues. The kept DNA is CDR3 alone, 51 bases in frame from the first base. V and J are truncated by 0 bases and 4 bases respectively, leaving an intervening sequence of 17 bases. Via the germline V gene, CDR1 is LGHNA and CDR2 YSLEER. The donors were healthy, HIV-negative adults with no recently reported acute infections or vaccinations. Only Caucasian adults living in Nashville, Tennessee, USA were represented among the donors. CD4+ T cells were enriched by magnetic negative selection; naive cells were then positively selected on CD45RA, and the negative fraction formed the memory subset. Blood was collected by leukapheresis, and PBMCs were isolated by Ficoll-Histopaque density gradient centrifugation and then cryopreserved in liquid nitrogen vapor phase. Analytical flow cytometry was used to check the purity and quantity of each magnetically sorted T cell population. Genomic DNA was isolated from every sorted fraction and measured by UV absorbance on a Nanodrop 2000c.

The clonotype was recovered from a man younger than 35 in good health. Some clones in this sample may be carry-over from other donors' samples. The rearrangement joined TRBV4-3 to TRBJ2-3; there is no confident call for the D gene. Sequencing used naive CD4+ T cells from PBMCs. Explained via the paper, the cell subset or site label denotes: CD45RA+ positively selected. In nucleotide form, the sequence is TGCGCCAGCAGCCAAGAGGCGCGGCTAGTCGTCTCAGATACGCAGTATTTT. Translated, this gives CASSQEARLVVSDTQYF.